The 29 T cell receptor beta chains listed next were all sequenced from one sample in a study of Graves' ophthalmopathy and Graves' hyperthyroidism. Amplified material comprised TCR beta CDR3 regions derived from RNA transcripts. The workflow started with a first-round RT-PCR run with HTBI primers and then moved on to a second-round multiplex PCR. One entry per CDR3 protein results from TCRdb running MiXCR on the multiplex PCR reads. The sample includes almost 750,000 distinct CDR3 sequences, approximately 40% of them seen just once. The sequencing sample was made of peripheral blood. The receptor set was obtained from an adult man with Graves' ophthalmopathy.

The table lists this clonotype with a few counts. The gene calls are TRBV9 and TRBJ2-7, with D perhaps TRBD1 (6 bases). The germline V gene has CDR1 SGDLS and CDR2 YYNGEE. V was shortened by 4 bases and J by 3 bases, with 17 bases between the two germline ends. CDR3 size: 15 residues. The CDR3 bases are TGTGCCAGCAGCCAATTAACCAGGGGCGACTACGAGCAGTACTTC. Protein product: CASSQLTRGDYEQYF.

This clonotype was detected many times. The chain links TRBV9 to TRBJ2-5, with 10 nucleotides matching TRBD2. Germline CDR1 and CDR2: SGDLS and YYNGEE. V lost 0 bases, J lost 5 bases, and 4 bases stayed unmatched. The CDR3 runs to 15 residues. CDR3 loop: CASSVEAGGRETQYF. As DNA, the CDR3 is TGTGCCAGCAGCGTAGAAGCGGGGGGGCGCGAGACCCAGTACTTC.

This clonotype was observed many times. The chain carries TRBV2 and TRBJ2-7, with D perhaps matching TRBD1 or TRBD2 (6 bases each). The CDR3 is 13 amino acids. CDR1 is SNHLY and CDR2 is FYNNEI in the germline V gene. V was cut by 7 bases and J by 4 bases, with 14 bases left in between. The CDR3, as DNA: TGTGCCAGCATGGAGGGGGGCTCTTACGAGCAGTACTTC. Amino acid sequence: CASMEGGSYEQYF. Drawing the rest from reference TRBV2 and TRBJ2-7, the complete variable domain is EPEVTQTPSHQVTQMGQEVILRCVPISNHLYFYWYRQILGQKVEFLVSFYNNEISEKSEIFDDQFSVERPDGSNFTLKIRSTKLEDSAMYFCASMEGGSYEQYFGPGTRLTVT.

Only one count was recorded for this clonotype. The chain recombines TRBV25-1 with TRBJ2-2; TRBD2 matches at 10 bases. V lost 2 bases to trimming and J lost 2 bases; unmatched junction nucleotides: 5. This CDR3 spans 17 amino acids. CDR1 and CDR2 (germline): MGHDK, SYGVNS. CDR3 bases: TGTGCCAGCAGTGAACGGCTAGCGGGAGTAAACACCGGGGAGCTGTTTTTT. The encoded protein is CASSERLAGVNTGELFF. The full variable domain, its missing parts supplied by reference TRBV25-1 and TRBJ2-2, is EADIYQTPRYLVIGTGKKITLECSQTMGHDKMYWYQQDPGMELHLIHYSYGVNSTEKGDLSSESTVSRIRTEHFPLTLESARPSHTSQYLCASSERLAGVNTGELFFGEGSRLTVL.

In regard to this clonotype: This clone may be a read error of a much larger clone one base away. The V call is TRBV9, the J call TRBJ1-2; unclear D gene. V was cut by 4 bases and J by 8 bases, with 15 bases left in between. Germline V gene lookup returns CDR1 SGDLS and CDR2 YYNGEE. This CDR3 contains 13 residues. In DNA form, the CDR3 reads TGTGCCAGCAGCTCCCATCCGGATTCCGGCTACACCTTC. The encoded protein is CASSSHPDSGYTF.

The genes are TRBV29-1 and TRBJ2-3; TRBD2 matches 7 bases. CDR1 and CDR2 from the germline V gene are SQVTM and ANQGSEA. The trim removed 4 bases at V and 0 bases at J, leaving 7 bases unmatched. The CDR3 runs 15 residues. CDR3 loop: CSVAPSGESTDTQYF. The CDR3 bases are TGCAGCGTTGCCCCCAGCGGGGAAAGCACAGATACGCAGTATTTT.

In this sample, this clonotype turned up a few times. This chain connects TRBV25-1 to TRBJ2-2; no clear D. Germline lookup yields CDR1 MGHDK and CDR2 SYGVNS. Trimming removed 8 bases from V and 0 bases from J, with 7 bases in between. CDR3 length: 13 residues. CDR3 region: CASPNSNTGELFF. The CDR3, as DNA: TGTGCCAGCCCGAATTCGAACACCGGGGAGCTGTTTTTT.

V and J are TRBV10-3 and TRBJ1-3; D ambiguous. V lost 0 bases to trimming and J lost 13 bases, with 13 bases between them. Germline assignment: CDR1 ENHRY and CDR2 SYGVKD. This CDR3 has 13 amino acids. The CDR3 DNA reads TGTGCCATCAGTGAGTCCTACGGAACCACTATATATTTT. This translates into CAISESYGTTIYF.

The rearrangement links TRBV25-1 to TRBJ1-1, with unresolved D. Trimming took 6 bases from V and 0 from J, leaving 11 bases between them. Germline V gene data show CDR1 as MGHDK and CDR2 as SYGVNS. This CDR3 is 14 amino acids long. CDR3 DNA: TGTGCCAGCAGCCCAGGTAACATGAACACTGAAGCTTTCTTT. Amino acids: CASSPGNMNTEAFF.

Regarding this clonotype: This may be a read error: a much more frequent sequence differs by one nucleotide. The chain has TRBV19 and TRBJ2-6; 9 bases agree with TRBD1. The CDR3 spans 18 residues. Germline V CDR1 and CDR2: LNHDA, SQIVND (reference sequence). Germline trimming cut 4 bases from V and 0 bases from J; bases unmatched to any gene: 7. CDR3 loop: CASSRFGQGHSGANVLTF. The CDR3 DNA reads TGTGCCAGTAGTAGGTTCGGACAGGGGCACTCTGGGGCCAACGTCCTGACTTTC.

The genes are TRBV11-2 and TRBJ2-6, with D possibly TRBD2 on 6 matching bases. Trimming took off 4 bases at V and 13 bases at J, with 17 bases between the two ends. Per the germline V gene, CDR1 is SGHAT and CDR2 is FQNNGV. There are 14 residues in the CDR3. CDR3 sequence reads: CASSSLGTSAVLTF. The CDR3 DNA reads as TGTGCCAGCAGCTCTCTAGGGACTTCGGCTGTCCTGACTTTC.

The V and J genes are TRBV6-1 and TRBJ2-7; D gene uncertain. The CDR3 consists of 12 residues. Germline CDR1 is MNHNS and CDR2 is SASEGT. V lost 6 bases, J lost 3 bases, and 9 bases lay in between. The DNA of the CDR3 is TGTGCCAGCAGGAAATGGGACTACGAGCAGTACTTC. This codes for CASRKWDYEQYF.

This chain connects TRBV29-1 to TRBJ1-4, with D possibly matching TRBD1 (5 bases). This CDR3 has 13 residues. Germline lookup yields CDR1 SQVTM and CDR2 ANQGSEA. V was pared by 3 bases and J by 6 bases, with 11 bases between. CDR3 loop: CSVERGDDEKLFF. In DNA, the CDR3 is TGCAGCGTTGAGCGAGGGGATGATGAAAAACTGTTTTTT.

This clonotype was picked up a small number of times. J is TRBJ2-5 and V is TRBV7-3; a weak D match, TRBD2 (5 bases). Trimming pared 4 bases from V and 4 bases from J, leaving 16 bases between. Germline values: CDR1 SGHTA, CDR2 FQGTGA. The CDR3 is 15 amino acids. CDR3 loop: CASSSRGPPGETQYF. CDR3 bases: TGTGCCAGCAGCTCCCGAGGGCCCCCCGGAGAGACCCAGTACTTC.

The chain joins TRBV7-4 to TRBJ1-1, with TRBD1 matching 8 bases. V lost 4 bases and J lost 1; bases outside the gene matches: 5. This CDR3 is 15 amino acids long. Germline assignment: CDR1 SGHVT and CDR2 SQSDAQ. The CDR3 region is CASSWTGIENTEAFF. CDR3 DNA sequence: TGTGCCAGCAGCTGGACAGGGATCGAGAACACTGAAGCTTTCTTT.

This clonotype was seen ten or more times. The chain carries TRBV29-1 and TRBJ1-5; TRBD1 aligns across 7 bases. Unmatched junction bases numbered 9, after V lost 3 bases and J lost 4 bases. Germline loops: CDR1 SQVTM, CDR2 ANQGSEA. The CDR3 is made up of 15 amino acids. CDR3 sequence (DNA): TGCAGCGTTGAGAGGGGACAGCAACCAAATCAGCCCCAGCATTTT. It codes for CSVERGQQPNQPQHF.

At least ten counts were recorded for this clonotype. The gene calls are TRBV10-2 and TRBJ1-5, with TRBD1 as a possible D gene (6 bases). Germline V CDR1 and CDR2: WSHSY, SAAADI. CDR3 size: 13 residues. V shed 6 bases and J shed 3 bases, with 9 bases lying between them. As DNA, the CDR3 is TGCGCCAGCAGAGGACAGATCAATCAGCCCCAGCATTTT. This gives the protein CASRGQINQPQHF.

This rearrangement joins TRBV9 to TRBJ2-5; 7 bases match TRBD1. CDR1 is SGDLS and CDR2 is YYNGEE in the germline V gene. This CDR3 is built from 16 residues. J gave up 4 bases and V 4 bases, and 13 bases lay outside the gene matches. The CDR3 DNA sequence: TGTGCCAGCAGCCCCACCGGGACAGCGTTTGGAGAGACCCAGTACTTC. Translated: CASSPTGTAFGETQYF.

CDR3 nucleotides: TGTGCCAGCAGCTTGACTAGCGGGGAAGGAAACACCGGGGAGCTGTTTTTT. This translates into CASSLTSGEGNTGELFF. The rearrangement joins TRBV2 to TRBJ2-2; 11 positions agree with TRBD2. From germline, CDR1 is SNHLY and CDR2 FYNNEI. V shed 6 bases and J 2 bases; nucleotides not matched to a gene: 8. CDR3 length equals 17 residues.

This sequence joins TRBV5-5 and TRBJ2-7; a weak D match, TRBD2 (5 bases). The V end lost 1 base, the J end lost 2 bases, and 10 bases lay between the germline ends. The CDR3 contains 14 residues. CDR1 and CDR2 from the germline V gene are SGHKS and YYEKEE (reference sequence). Written as DNA, the CDR3 is TGTGCCAGCAGCTTGTTGAGAGGGACCTACGAGCAGTACGTC. Protein: CASSLLRGTYEQYV.

This clonotype has just one count. V gene TRBV7-9 combines with J gene TRBJ2-2; D is unresolved. The germline V and J ends were trimmed by 10 bases and 4 bases, with 16 bases remaining between them. There are 14 residues in the CDR3. Germline V gene sequence: CDR1 SEHNR, CDR2 FQNEAQ (reference sequence). CDR3 bases: TGTGCCACCCTTTCTAGGGTTGGCACCGGGGAGCTGTTTTTT. It translates to CATLSRVGTGELFF.

This clonotype was seen repeatedly, ten times or more. The chain couples TRBV7-9 to TRBJ1-2; TRBD1 agrees at 7 bases. Germline values: CDR1 SEHNR, CDR2 FQNEAQ (reference sequence). This CDR3 region has 13 residues. Trimming at V came to 11 bases and at J to 7 bases, leaving 13 bases not matched to a gene. The CDR3 here is CAGDSTGVGGYTF. The CDR3, as DNA: TGTGCCGGTGATAGCACAGGGGTCGGTGGCTACACCTTC.

Worth noting for this clonotype: Just one base apart from a much larger clone, this may be a read error. This CDR3 fails to terminate in the conserved phenylalanine or tryptophan, so it likely reflects a read error. The V call is TRBV10-3, the J call TRBJ1-2, with 8 bases matching TRBD1. Per the germline V gene, CDR1 is ENHRY and CDR2 is SYGVKD. The CDR3 covers 17 residues. The V segment lost 4 bases and the J segment 4 bases; nucleotides outside the gene matches: 14. CDR3 bases: TGTGCCATCAGTGTTGCGGCTCGGGACAGGACGGGCTATGGCTACACCCTC. This translates into CAISVAARDRTGYGYTL.

The V gene is TRBV25-1, the J gene TRBJ1-3; D is uncertain. V lost 0 bases and J lost 7, with 4 bases in between. The CDR3 length is 12 residues. Germline V gives CDR1 MGHDK, CDR2 SYGVNS. The CDR3 reads CASSEYENTIYF. CDR3 nucleotide sequence: TGTGCCAGCAGTGAATATGAGAACACCATATATTTT. Together with reference TRBV25-1 and TRBJ1-3, the CDR3 gives the full variable domain: EADIYQTPRYLVIGTGKKITLECSQTMGHDKMYWYQQDPGMELHLIHYSYGVNSTEKGDLSSESTVSRIRTEHFPLTLESARPSHTSQYLCASSEYENTIYFGEGSWLTVV.

This clonotype was counted a few times. V gene TRBV9 combines with J gene TRBJ2-7; no clear D gene. V gave up 4 bases and J gave up 3 bases, with 14 bases separating them. The CDR3 has 14 residues. Germline V gene data show CDR1 as SGDLS and CDR2 as YYNGEE. CDR3 nucleotides: TGTGCCAGCAGCCCCGGACCTTCCTACTACGAGCAGTACTTC. Translating it yields CASSPGPSYYEQYF.

This rearrangement joins TRBV10-3 to TRBJ1-1; D is possibly TRBD1 (5 bases). The CDR3 is 15 residues long. The V end lost 0 bases, the J end lost 5 bases, and 13 bases lay between the germline ends. The germline CDR1 and CDR2 sequences are ENHRY and SYGVKD. The CDR3 DNA sequence: TGTGCCATCAGTGAGTCGCGGAGGGGAACGACTGAAGCTTTCTTT. Its translation is CAISESRRGTTEAFF.

The V and J genes are TRBV6-1 and TRBJ1-2; TRBD1 matches 10 bases. Germline V gene lookup returns CDR1 MNHNS and CDR2 SASEGT. After removal of 6 bases from V and 6 bases from J, the junction contained 7 bases not matched to a gene. The CDR3 loop spans 14 amino acids. CDR3 sequence reads: CASRGDRGGDGYTF. The CDR3 DNA reads as TGTGCCAGCAGGGGGGACAGGGGCGGCGATGGCTACACCTTC.

The rearrangement links TRBV20-1 to TRBJ2-5; the D is unclear. The V end lost 6 bases, the J end lost 4 bases, and 9 bases lay between the germline ends. Germline V CDR1 and CDR2: DFQATT, SNEGSKA (reference sequence). CDR3 length: 11 amino acids. In nucleotides, the CDR3 is TGCAGTGCCCAAGTTCCAGAGACCCAGTACTTC. Translated: CSAQVPETQYF.

The chain uses TRBV7-9 and TRBJ2-7; TRBD2 is a possible D gene (6 bases). V was cut by 5 bases and J by 0 bases, with 11 bases left in between. Germline V lookup: CDR1 SEHNR, CDR2 FQNEAQ (reference sequence). This CDR3 comprises 14 residues. As DNA, the CDR3 is TGTGCCAGCAGCACCGGGGGAATCTCCTACGAGCAGTACTTC. Translated: CASSTGGISYEQYF.